Below are 21 T cell receptor beta chains sequenced from a single sample in a study of PD-L1 blockade in urothelial cancer. Sequencing used immunoSEQ multiplex PCR; TCRdb keeps in-frame clones, though not all of them. The repertoire holds tens of thousands of clones, with 85% to 95% as singletons. This material consisted of PBMCs, taken around atezolizumab (anti-PD-L1) treatment. These receptors were taken from a man in his 60s with urothelial cancer.

With regard to this clone: At one boundary the junction diverges from the germline segment, which might be a read error. The gene calls are TRBV5-4 and TRBJ2-1, with 9 bases aligning to TRBD2. The CDR3 covers 13 residues. The germline V gene encodes CDR1 SGHNT and CDR2 YYREEE (reference sequence). DNA of the CDR3: TGTGCCAGCAGCGTTCTACCGGGACTAGCTCGGGTCTTC. The encoded protein is CASSVLPGLARVF. Using reference TRBV5-4 and TRBJ2-1 for the parts outside the CDR3, the full variable domain is ETGVTQSPTHLIKTRGQQVTLRCSSQSGHNTVSWYQQALGQGPQFIFQYYREEENGRGNFPPRFSGLQFPNYSSELNVNALELDDSALYLCASSVLPGLARVFGPGTRLTVL.

The gene calls are TRBV19 and TRBJ2-7, with TRBD1 matching 7 bases. V shed 6 bases, J shed 1 base, and the junction held 6 bases outside the gene matches. The CDR3 loop spans 14 amino acids. Germline V gene sequence: CDR1 LNHDA, CDR2 SQIVND (reference sequence). The CDR3 reads CASSLQGSSYEQYF. CDR3 bases: TGTGCCAGTAGCCTACAGGGGTCTTCCTACGAGCAGTACTTC.

CDR3 DNA: TGTGCCAGCAGTTTGAGGGGGTCCTATGGCTACACCTTC. It encodes CASSLRGSYGYTF. V gene TRBV7-2 combines with J gene TRBJ1-2; D is possibly TRBD1 (6 bases). V lost 6 bases to trimming and J lost 4 bases, with 12 bases between them. The CDR3 runs to 13 residues. The germline gives CDR1 SGHTA, CDR2 FQGNSA.

The V call is TRBV7-8, the J call TRBJ2-7; D may be TRBD1 (5 bases). The V and J ends lost 0 bases and 4 bases respectively, with 7 bases between them. CDR1 SGHVS and CDR2 FQNEAQ come from the germline V gene. This CDR3 is 13 amino acids long. Here the CDR3 DNA reads TGTGCCAGCAGCTTAGCGCAGGGTTACGAGCAGTACTTC. Protein product: CASSLAQGYEQYF. The full variable domain, rest sourced from reference TRBV7-8 and TRBJ2-7, is GAGVSQSPRYKVAKRGQDVALRCDPISGHVSLFWYQQALGQGPEFLTYFQNEAQLDKSGLPSDRFFAERPEGSVSTLKIQRTQQEDSAVYLCASSLAQGYEQYFGPGTRLTVT.

This chain connects TRBV5-4 to TRBJ1-2; tentatively, D is TRBD1 (5 bases). With 4 bases removed from V and 4 bases from J, the gap between germline ends came to 14 bases. The CDR3 has 14 amino acids. The germline gives CDR1 SGHNT, CDR2 YYREEE (reference sequence). CDR3 sequence (DNA): TGTGCCAGCAGCCCCGCCGACAGTCCCTATGGCTACACCTTC. Residues: CASSPADSPYGYTF.

V is TRBV2 and J is TRBJ1-2; D perhaps matches TRBD1 (5 bases). The V end lost 4 bases, the J end lost 3 bases, and 12 bases lay between the germline ends. The CDR3 runs to 14 residues. The germline V gene encodes CDR1 SNHLY and CDR2 FYNNEI. For the CDR3, the DNA is TGTGCCAGCAGTGCGGGCAGGGTGGACTATGGCTACACCTTC. Protein product: CASSAGRVDYGYTF.

The chain joins TRBV5-1 to TRBJ2-7, with a possible D match to TRBD1 (5 bases). Germline CDR1 and CDR2: SGHRS and YFSETQ. Trimming removed 0 bases at V and 2 bases at J, with 15 bases between. The CDR3 sequence is 16 residues long. CDR3 sequence (DNA): TGCGCCAGCAGCTTGGGAAGGGGCGATGGTCCCTACGAGCAGTACTTC. Translation gives CASSLGRGDGPYEQYF.

This clone was detected once. The rearrangement joins TRBV2 to TRBJ2-7, with TRBD1 matching 11 bases. CDR1 and CDR2 from the germline V gene are SNHLY and FYNNEI. The trim removed 7 bases at V and 6 bases at J, leaving 5 bases unmatched. This CDR3 comprises 13 residues. The CDR3 reads CASNRDRGFEQYF. The CDR3 nucleotides are TGTGCCAGCAACCGGGACAGGGGGTTCGAGCAGTACTTC.

This rearrangement joins TRBV19 to TRBJ1-5; TRBD1 aligns across 10 bases. Trimming removed 6 bases from V and 7 bases from J; junction bases left unmatched: 9. The CDR3 runs 15 residues. Germline V gives CDR1 LNHDA, CDR2 SQIVND (reference sequence). CDR3 sequence: CASRNVLDRGQPQHF. Written as DNA, the CDR3 is TGTGCCAGTAGAAACGTCCTGGACAGGGGGCAGCCCCAGCATTTT.

This chain links TRBV6-4 with TRBJ1-3; D not resolved. Per germline, CDR1 MRHNA and CDR2 SNTAGT. CDR3 size: 13 residues. With 6 bases removed from V and 0 bases from J, the gap between germline ends came to 6 bases. The CDR3 DNA sequence: TGTGCCAGCAGGACAAGCTCTGGAAACACCATATATTTT. This codes for CASRTSSGNTIYF.

The chain recombines TRBV5-1 with TRBJ2-4; TRBD2 aligns across 7 bases. V dropped 5 bases and J dropped 1; count of bases not matched to a gene: 3. The CDR3 is 14 amino acids. CDR1 is SGHRS and CDR2 is YFSETQ in the germline V gene. CDR3 amino acids: CASSDGGAKNIQYF. CDR3 in DNA: TGCGCCAGCAGTGACGGGGGGGCCAAAAACATTCAGTACTTC.

This CDR3 is CASSLAPSGSLNEQFF. The CDR3 bases are TGCGCCAGCAGCTTGGCCCCTAGCGGGAGCTTGAATGAGCAGTTCTTC. The V gene is TRBV5-1, the J gene TRBJ2-1; 10 bases match TRBD2. V shed 0 bases and J 7 bases; nucleotides not matched to a gene: 7. The germline gives CDR1 SGHRS, CDR2 YFSETQ. The CDR3 is 16 residues long.

The V gene is TRBV19, the J gene TRBJ2-7; 10 positions match TRBD1. V gave up 1 base and J gave up 3 bases; unmatched junction bases: 3. Looked up from germline, CDR1 is LNHDA and CDR2 is SQIVND (reference sequence). This CDR3 has 15 residues. The CDR3 region has the DNA TGTGCCAGTAGTATAGGGCGGACAGGGGGCTACGAGCAGTACTTC. Its translation: CASSIGRTGGYEQYF.

V is TRBV6-6 and J is TRBJ2-3, with 10 nucleotides matching TRBD2. The trim removed 7 bases at V and 4 bases at J, leaving 8 bases unmatched. CDR1 and CDR2 from the germline V gene are MNHNY and SVGAGI (reference sequence). The CDR3 contains 15 residues. The CDR3 nucleotides read TGTGCCAGCATGACCAGCGGGGGGGCCGCAGATACGCAGTATTTT. Its protein is CASMTSGGAADTQYF.

The chain joins TRBV11-1 to TRBJ2-3; 9 nucleotides agree with TRBD2. V shed 5 bases, J shed 4 bases, and the junction held 10 bases outside the gene matches. The CDR3 totals 16 residues. From germline, CDR1 is SGHAT and CDR2 FQDESV (reference sequence). The CDR3 loop is CASSSYSLAGADTQYF. CDR3 in DNA: TGTGCCAGCAGCAGCTACTCTTTAGCGGGAGCAGATACGCAGTATTTT.

V usage is TRBV7-3 and J usage is TRBJ2-5, with 12 nucleotides matching TRBD2. Germline-derived CDR1 and CDR2 are SGHTA and FQGTGA. The CDR3 covers 16 residues. Trimming took 5 bases from V and 1 from J; bases not matched to a gene: 5. This CDR3 is CASSISSGGAQETQYF. As DNA, the CDR3 is TGTGCCAGCAGCATTTCTAGCGGGGGGGCCCAAGAGACCCAGTACTTC.

The rearrangement links TRBV19 to TRBJ2-3, with 7 bases fitting TRBD2. The CDR3 sequence is 16 residues long. With 2 bases clipped from V and 2 bases from J, the junction kept 7 bases outside the gene matches. CDR1 is LNHDA, CDR2 SQIVND, per germline (reference sequence). CDR3 in DNA: TGTGCCAGTAGTATACAATCTAGCGGATTCACAGATACGCAGTATTTT. Protein product: CASSIQSSGFTDTQYF.

This clone appeared once. The CDR3 nucleotides read TGTGCCACTTGGACAGGAGTGAACACTGAAGCTTTCTTT. Protein sequence: CATWTGVNTEAFF. This sequence joins TRBV6-5 and TRBJ1-1; 7 bases agree with TRBD1. The V gene end was trimmed by 10 bases and the J gene end by 0 bases; junction bases not matched to a gene: 5. Germline V lookup: CDR1 MNHEY, CDR2 SVGAGI. This CDR3 is 13 amino acids long.

The chain couples TRBV5-8 to TRBJ2-7, with 7 bases matching TRBD2. The J segment lost 4 bases and the V segment lost 0 bases, leaving 10 bases of the junction unmatched. This CDR3 contains 16 residues. Germline lookup yields CDR1 SGHTS and CDR2 YDEGEE. The CDR3 is CASSLGLAAALYEQYF. The CDR3 region has the DNA TGTGCCAGCAGCTTGGGTCTAGCGGCGGCCCTTTACGAGCAGTACTTC.

The rearrangement uses TRBV7-2 and TRBJ2-3; perhaps TRBD2 as D (6 bases). Trimming cost V 11 bases and J 2 bases, with 14 bases left between them. The CDR3 runs to 13 residues. Germline V CDR1 and CDR2: SGHTA, FQGNSA. The CDR3 reads CAGRLVPTDTQYF. The CDR3 coding sequence is TGTGCCGGAAGACTAGTCCCCACAGATACGCAGTATTTT.

The V gene is TRBV9, the J gene TRBJ1-2, with D uncertain. The CDR3 has 16 residues. Germline V gene lookup returns CDR1 SGDLS and CDR2 YYNGEE. The V gene lost 0 bases and the J gene lost 4 bases, with 16 bases spanning the gap. The CDR3 sequence: CASSVASSRAAYGYTF. In DNA form, the CDR3 reads TGTGCCAGCAGCGTAGCTTCGTCGAGGGCCGCCTATGGCTACACCTTC.